The next 7 T cell receptor beta chains were all read from a single sample in a study of shared clonotypes between healthy human individuals. Naive CD8 cells were CD45RO-negative, positively selected for CCR7, excluding terminally differentiated effector memory CD45RA+ cells. The data were produced by immunoSEQ multiplex PCR, yet TCRdb's version contains in-frame clones alone and is incomplete. There are around 1.9 million clones in the sample; 85% to 95% occur only once, and more than 1.5% lies in the top ten. Sequenced material: naive CD8+ T cells from PBMCs. The source is a man between 18 and 35 years old in good health. Some clones in this sample may be carry-over from other donors' samples.

The CDR3 spells CASSLDRWGHIQYF. In DNA, the CDR3 is TGTGCCAGCAGCTTAGATAGGTGGGGTCACATTCAGTACTTC. The chain is built from TRBV11-2 and TRBJ2-4; D gene unclear. V lost 0 bases, J lost 8 bases, and 11 bases lay in between. CDR3 length: 14 amino acids. Germline V gene sequence: CDR1 SGHAT, CDR2 FQNNGV. Full variable domain (rest looked up from reference TRBV11-2 and TRBJ2-4): EAGVAQSPRYKIIEKRQSVAFWCNPISGHATLYWYQQILGQGPKLLIQFQNNGVVDDSQLPKDRFSAERLKGVDSTLKIQPAKLEDSAVYLCASSLDRWGHIQYFGAGTRLSVL.

The rearrangement links TRBV4-3 to TRBJ2-7; TRBD2 agrees at 7 bases. The V and J ends lost 2 bases and 4 bases, in that order; junction bases with no gene match: 8. This CDR3 contains 15 residues. The germline CDR1 and CDR2 sequences are LGHNA and YSLEER. The CDR3 protein is CASSQSPGGGYEQYF. The CDR3 coding sequence is TGCGCCAGCAGCCAATCTCCGGGAGGAGGGTACGAGCAGTACTTC.

V is TRBV4-2 and J is TRBJ2-5; no firm D call. This CDR3 is 16 amino acids long. With 4 bases removed from V and 1 base from J, the gap between germline ends came to 16 bases. Germline CDR1 LGHNA, CDR2 YNFKEQ. The CDR3 sequence: CASSPRPLFSQETQYF. The DNA for the CDR3 is TGTGCCAGCAGCCCACGCCCACTGTTCAGCCAAGAGACCCAGTACTTC.

The genes are TRBV9 and TRBJ2-1; D may be TRBD2 (7 bases). The CDR3 loop spans 15 amino acids. V shed 0 bases and J shed 9 bases, with 16 bases lying between them. The germline CDR1 and CDR2 sequences are SGDLS and YYNGEE. CDR3 amino acids: CASSVGGGFSGEQFF. For the CDR3, the DNA is TGTGCCAGCAGCGTAGGCGGGGGCTTCAGTGGTGAGCAGTTCTTC.

J is TRBJ2-1 and V is TRBV7-9; 10 nucleotides agree with TRBD1. CDR1 is SEHNR, CDR2 FQNEAQ, per germline (reference sequence). The V gene end was trimmed by 5 bases and the J gene end by 9 bases; junction bases not matched to a gene: 7. The CDR3 sequence is 14 residues long. The CDR3 loop reads CASSPRQGALEQFF. The CDR3 coding sequence is TGTGCCAGCAGCCCGCGACAGGGGGCACTTGAGCAGTTCTTC.

The chain links TRBV11-2 to TRBJ1-2; D may be TRBD1 (5 bases). Germline CDR1 is SGHAT and CDR2 is FQNNGV. CDR3 length: 15 residues. V was trimmed by 0 bases and J by 4 bases, leaving 12 bases between them. The CDR3 loop reads CASSLDPGAGYGYTF. DNA of the CDR3: TGTGCCAGCAGCTTAGATCCCGGGGCCGGCTATGGCTACACCTTC.

The V gene is TRBV28, the J gene TRBJ2-3; TRBD1 matches at 7 bases. V shed 6 bases and J 2 bases; nucleotides not matched to a gene: 11. Germline loops: CDR1 MDHEN, CDR2 SYDVKM. The CDR3 runs 16 residues. The CDR3 DNA sequence: TGTGCCAGCAGCCCCTCGGACAGGTTTGACACAGATACGCAGTATTTT. Amino acids: CASSPSDRFDTDTQYF.